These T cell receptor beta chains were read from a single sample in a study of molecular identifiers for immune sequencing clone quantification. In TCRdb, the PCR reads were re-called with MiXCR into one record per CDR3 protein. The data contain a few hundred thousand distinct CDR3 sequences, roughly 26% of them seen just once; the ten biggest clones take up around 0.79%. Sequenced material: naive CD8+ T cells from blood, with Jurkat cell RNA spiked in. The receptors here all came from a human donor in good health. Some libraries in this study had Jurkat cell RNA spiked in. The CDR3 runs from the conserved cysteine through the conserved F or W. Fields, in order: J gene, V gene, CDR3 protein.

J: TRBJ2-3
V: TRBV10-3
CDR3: CAISVSGTDAQYF

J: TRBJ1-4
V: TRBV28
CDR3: CASSLAPWEKLFF

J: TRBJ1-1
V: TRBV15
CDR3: CATSRRDRATEAFF

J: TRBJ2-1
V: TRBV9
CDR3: CASSSGTSNRNEQFF

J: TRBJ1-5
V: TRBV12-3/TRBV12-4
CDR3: CASSSGTSSNQPQHF

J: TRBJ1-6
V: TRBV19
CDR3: CASSISTRSYNSPLHF

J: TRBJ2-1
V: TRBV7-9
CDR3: CASSPQDGQSSYNEQFF

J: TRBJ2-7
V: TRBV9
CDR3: CASSVEGYSYEQYF

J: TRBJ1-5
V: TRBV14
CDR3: CASSQDANQPQHF

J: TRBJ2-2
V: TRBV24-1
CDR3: CATSDFNRGPGELFF

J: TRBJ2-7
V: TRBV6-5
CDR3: CASSYMGELYEQYF

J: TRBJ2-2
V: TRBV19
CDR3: CASNNIGGHTGELFF

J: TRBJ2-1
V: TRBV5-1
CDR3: CASSLEKQGTLTFNEQFF

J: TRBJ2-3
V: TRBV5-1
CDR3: CASSLDQRGLGDTQYF

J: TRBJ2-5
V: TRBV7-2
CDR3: CASSLAQYQETQYF

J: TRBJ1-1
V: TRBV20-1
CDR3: CSAPDTEAFF

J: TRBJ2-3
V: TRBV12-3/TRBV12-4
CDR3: CASRPQGFTDTQYF

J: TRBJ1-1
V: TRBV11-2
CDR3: CASSLVGRMNTEAFF

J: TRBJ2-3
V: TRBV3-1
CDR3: CASSHGQVFNTDTQYF

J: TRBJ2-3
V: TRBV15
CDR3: CATSILRPDTQYF

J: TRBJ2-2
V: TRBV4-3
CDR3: CASSQYSGGAAGELFF

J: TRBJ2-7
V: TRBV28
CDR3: CASSLALLGHSSYEQYF

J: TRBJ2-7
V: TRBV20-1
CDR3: CSARDVTSYEQYF

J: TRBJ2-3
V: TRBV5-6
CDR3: CASSLGEEQYF

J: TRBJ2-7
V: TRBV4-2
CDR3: CASSQAVTYEQYF

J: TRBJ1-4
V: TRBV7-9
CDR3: CASSNSQYEKLFF

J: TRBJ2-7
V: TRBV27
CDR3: CASSLRTGAIYEQYF

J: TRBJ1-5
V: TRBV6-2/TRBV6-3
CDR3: CASSYLATGEDYSNQPQHF

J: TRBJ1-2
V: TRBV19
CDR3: CATSQGAYSYTF

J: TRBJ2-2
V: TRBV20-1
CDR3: CSASEVGRALTGELFF

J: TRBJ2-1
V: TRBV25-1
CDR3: CASRLGSSPNEPFF

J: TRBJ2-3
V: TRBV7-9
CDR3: CASTPDRVSTDTQYF

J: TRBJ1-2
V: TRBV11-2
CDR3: CASSLGGQALYGYTF

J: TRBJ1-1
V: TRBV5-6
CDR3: CASSLGTGAPNTEAFF

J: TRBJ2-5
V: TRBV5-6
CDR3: CASSSNRGVGETQYF

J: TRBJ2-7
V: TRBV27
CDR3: CASSSYTGGRGEQYF

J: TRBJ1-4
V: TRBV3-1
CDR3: CASSQSQLNEKLFF

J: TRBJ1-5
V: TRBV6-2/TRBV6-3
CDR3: CASSPTPNQPQHF

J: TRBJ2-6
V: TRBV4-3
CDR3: CASSQGTSGANVLTF

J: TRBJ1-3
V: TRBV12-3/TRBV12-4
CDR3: CASSLGGYSGTTIYF

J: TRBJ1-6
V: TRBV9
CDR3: CASSVDGSIDSPLHF

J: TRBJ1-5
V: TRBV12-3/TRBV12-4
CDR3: CASSWVDQPQHF

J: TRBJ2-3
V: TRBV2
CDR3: CASSDGGNVADTQYF

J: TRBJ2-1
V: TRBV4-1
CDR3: CASSHLGGGGYNEQFF

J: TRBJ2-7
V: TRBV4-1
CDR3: CASSQGPENYEQYF

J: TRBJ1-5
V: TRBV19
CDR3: CASSIGQVINQPQHF

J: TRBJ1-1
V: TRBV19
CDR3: CASSISGGSPHAEAFF

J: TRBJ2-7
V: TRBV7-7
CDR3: CASSYILVSAGGSYEQYF

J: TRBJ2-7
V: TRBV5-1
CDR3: CASSLGQGYEQHF